The next 22 T cell receptor beta chains were all read from a single sample in a study of blood T cell repertoires in COVID-19. Sequenced by immunoSEQ multiplex PCR; TCRdb stores in-frame clones only, minus some. The table has about 350,000 clones, 85% to 90% seen once. The sequenced sample consisted of peripheral blood. The origin of the receptors is a woman in her 50s with COVID-19, enrolled during active disease.

The chain couples TRBV6-5 to TRBJ1-2; D may be TRBD1 (5 bases). CDR1 and CDR2 from the germline V gene are MNHEY and SVGAGI. The CDR3 covers 15 residues. The ends were cut back, 6 bases at V and 7 bases at J, with 21 bases in the middle. CDR3 in amino acids: CASRRGLKWGGGYTF. CDR3 DNA sequence: TGTGCCAGCAGGAGGGGCCTGAAATGGGGGGGTGGCTACACCTTC.

This clone came up once. The rearrangement links TRBV5-1 to TRBJ2-4; 8 nucleotides agree with TRBD2. Trimming removed 5 bases from V and 8 bases from J; junction bases left unmatched: 6. There are 13 residues in the CDR3. Germline V gives CDR1 SGHRS, CDR2 YFSETQ. DNA for the CDR3: TGCGCCAGCAGGGTCCGGGAGGGGGACATTCAGTACTTC. This encodes CASRVREGDIQYF.

V is TRBV27 and J is TRBJ2-4, with 9 bases fitting TRBD1. The CDR3 has 16 amino acids. CDR1 and CDR2 from the germline V gene are MNHEY and SMNVEV (reference sequence). The V and J ends lost 2 bases and 4 bases, in that order; junction bases with no gene match: 6. CDR3 amino acids: CASSLAKGTGKNIQYF. DNA for the CDR3: TGTGCCAGCAGTTTAGCGAAGGGGACAGGGAAAAACATTCAGTACTTC.

The rearrangement joins TRBV2 to TRBJ2-5; tentatively, D is TRBD1 (5 bases). This CDR3 spans 13 amino acids. CDR1 SNHLY and CDR2 FYNNEI come from the germline V gene. The germline V and J ends were trimmed by 4 bases and 0 bases, with 6 bases remaining between them. The CDR3 here is CASSGQNQETQYF. DNA for the CDR3: TGTGCCAGCAGTGGACAGAACCAAGAGACCCAGTACTTC.

This clone turned up a few times. V gene TRBV24-1 combines with J gene TRBJ1-5, with D tentatively TRBD1 (5 bases). Germline values: CDR1 KGHDR, CDR2 SFDVKD. There are 16 residues in the CDR3. Trimming removed 7 bases from V and 0 bases from J, with 15 bases in between. The CDR3 bases are TGTGCCACCAGCGACAATACAGGAAATAGCAATCAGCCCCAGCATTTT. As protein: CATSDNTGNSNQPQHF.

This clone was seen a few times. The V call is TRBV6-5, the J call TRBJ2-4; no firm D call. The CDR3 runs 14 residues. Germline CDR1 is MNHEY and CDR2 is SVGAGI. Trimming cost V 6 bases and J 4 bases, with 13 bases left between them. This chain's CDR3 is CASRELVRKNIQYF. The CDR3 nucleotides are TGTGCCAGCAGAGAGCTAGTTAGGAAAAACATTCAGTACTTC.

The chain links TRBV24-1 to TRBJ1-6, with D maybe TRBD1 (6 bases). The CDR3 sequence is 15 residues long. The V end was cut by 3 bases, the J end by 8 bases, with 13 bases between. Per germline, CDR1 KGHDR and CDR2 SFDVKD. The CDR3 loop reads CATSDPRTAHSPLHF. The CDR3 nucleotides read TGTGCCACCAGTGATCCGCGGACAGCCCATTCACCCCTCCACTTT.

The chain recombines TRBV3-1 (or the pseudogene TRBV3-2) with TRBJ2-7; TRBD2 agrees at 8 bases. The CDR3 extends over 14 amino acids. The germline CDR1 and CDR2 sequences are LGHDT and YNNKEL (reference sequence). Trimming at V came to 6 bases and at J to 1 base, leaving 5 bases not matched to a gene. The CDR3 region is CASRSSGWSYEQYF. The CDR3 coding sequence is TGTGCCAGCAGATCTAGCGGGTGGTCCTACGAGCAGTACTTC.

As concerns this clone: Other nucleotide sequences in the sample specify the same CDR3. The CDR3 DNA reads as TGTGCCAGCTCACAAGGAACTAGCGGGAACTACGAGCAGTACTTC. Translation gives CASSQGTSGNYEQYF. The genes are TRBV18 and TRBJ2-7; 10 bases align to TRBD2. Germline CDR1 is KGHSH and CDR2 is LQKENI. The CDR3 has 15 residues. J was trimmed by 3 bases and V by 4 bases; bases with no gene match: 6.

The rearrangement uses TRBV27 and TRBJ2-5, with TRBD1 as a possible D gene (5 bases). From germline, CDR1 is MNHEY and CDR2 SMNVEV (reference sequence). Between the trimmed V and J ends, which lost 0 bases and 1 base, there was a span of 15 bases. There are 17 residues in the CDR3. The CDR3 DNA is TGTGCCAGCAGTTTATCGGGCTCAAGGGGTCCCCAAGAGACCCAGTACTTC. It yields the protein CASSLSGSRGPQETQYF.

This clone has just a few counts. The chain carries TRBV6-2 or TRBV6-3 and TRBJ2-1; TRBD2 matches at 7 bases. CDR1 is MNHEY and CDR2 is SVGEGT in the germline V gene. The CDR3 length is 14 residues. With V trimmed by 0 bases and J by 6 bases, 2 bases remained unmatched. In DNA form, the CDR3 reads TGTGCCAGCAGTTACTCGGGCGGGAGCAATGAGCAGTTCTTC. As protein: CASSYSGGSNEQFF.

This clone appeared a single time. V gene TRBV21-1 combines with J gene TRBJ2-3; TRBD2 is the table's D call, not checked against the DNA. TRBV21-1 is an annotated pseudogene. The CDR3 totals 16 residues. CDR3 in amino acids: CASSNYTGGSTDTQYF. The CDR3 bases are TGTGCCAGCAGCAATTATACCGGGGGTAGCACAGATACGCAGTATTTT.

This chain uses TRBV12-3 or TRBV12-4 with TRBJ2-3; D unclear. V lost 6 bases and J 5 bases, leaving 9 bases between the germline ends. The length of the CDR3 is 12 residues. This CDR3 is CASSQEGDTQYF. CDR3 nucleotide sequence: TGTGCCAGCAGCCAGGAAGGAGATACGCAGTATTTT.

V usage is TRBV5-1 and J usage is TRBJ2-1; tentatively, D is TRBD2 (6 bases). V lost 5 bases, J lost 0 bases, and 15 bases lay in between. Per germline, CDR1 SGHRS and CDR2 YFSETQ. This CDR3 has 16 residues. CDR3 in DNA: TGCGCCAGCAGTTCGATAGGGCGGGACTCCTACAATGAGCAGTTCTTC. Residues: CASSSIGRDSYNEQFF.

V usage is TRBV6-4 and J usage is TRBJ1-1; D possibly corresponds to TRBD1 (5 bases). The length of the CDR3 is 17 residues. CDR1 is MRHNA and CDR2 is SNTAGT in the germline V gene. V lost 0 bases, J lost 0 bases, and 14 bases lay in between. DNA of the CDR3: TGTGCCAGCAGTGACTCGAGGCAGGGCCTCATGAACACTGAAGCTTTCTTT. As protein: CASSDSRQGLMNTEAFF.

The J gene is TRBJ2-4, the V gene TRBV4-1, with no clear D. This CDR3 region has 16 residues. The V and J ends lost 4 bases and 0 bases respectively, with 13 bases between them. Per germline, CDR1 MGHRA and CDR2 YSYEKL. In DNA, the CDR3 is TGCGCCAGCAGCCCCCCCCAAGCCCTAGCCAAAAACATTCAGTACTTC. Protein sequence: CASSPPQALAKNIQYF.

The chain recombines TRBV23-1 with TRBJ1-3; D not certain. TRBV23-1 is recorded as an ORF, its role being uncertain. V dropped 0 bases and J dropped 4 bases, with 16 bases sitting between them. There are 17 residues in the CDR3. Here the CDR3 DNA reads TGCGCCAGCAGTCAATCTTCGGAGACGACTTCCGGAAACACCATATATTTT. Its protein is CASSQSSETTSGNTIYF.

The V call is TRBV2, the J call TRBJ2-7; 10 nucleotides agree with TRBD1. V shed 4 bases, J shed 9 bases, and the junction held 12 bases outside the gene matches. The CDR3 contains 15 residues. Germline-derived CDR1 and CDR2 are SNHLY and FYNNEI. The CDR3 region has the DNA TGTGCCAGCAGTGTTGAAGGACAGGGGGAAGTGCGGCAGTACTTC. It yields the protein CASSVEGQGEVRQYF.

The chain combines TRBV12-5 with TRBJ1-5; D is possibly TRBD1 (5 bases). The V end was cut by 5 bases, the J end by 6 bases, with 20 bases between. The V gene's germline CDR1 is LGHNT and CDR2 FRNRAP. This CDR3 comprises 16 residues. The CDR3 DNA is TGTGCTAGTGGTCCTAAGCCCAACAGGCCATCTCAGCCCCAGCATTTT. It encodes CASGPKPNRPSQPQHF.

This clone was detected only a few times. This chain uses TRBV30 with TRBJ1-5; weak D call: TRBD1 (6 bases). The CDR3 runs to 14 residues. Trimming shortened V by 3 bases and J by 4 bases, and 13 bases separated the two germline ends. Germline CDR1 reads GTSNPN; CDR2 reads SVGIG (reference sequence). The CDR3 loop reads CAWRGTQGNQPQHF. DNA of the CDR3: TGTGCCTGGAGGGGCACACAGGGAAATCAGCCCCAGCATTTT. Variable domain in full (rest from reference TRBV30 and TRBJ1-5): SQTIHQWPATLVQPVGSPLSLECTVEGTSNPNLYWYRQAAGRGLQLLFYSVGIGQISSEVPQNLSASRPQDRQFILSSKKLLLSDSGFYLCAWRGTQGNQPQHFGDGTRLSIL.

This clone showed up just a few times. The chain employs TRBV18 and TRBJ2-7; 10 bases are shared with TRBD2. Per germline, CDR1 KGHSH and CDR2 LQKENI. V was pared by 3 bases and J by 6 bases, with 5 bases of the junction left unmatched. This CDR3 is 14 amino acids long. The CDR3 region has the DNA TGTGCCAGCTCACCCCTAGCGGGAGAGGGCGAGCAGTACTTC. It yields the protein CASSPLAGEGEQYF. Full variable domain (rest looked up from reference TRBV18 and TRBJ2-7): NAGVMQNPRHLVRRRGQEARLRCSPMKGHSHVYWYRQLPEEGLKFMVYLQKENIIDESGMPKERFSAEFPKEGPSILRIQQVVRGDSAAYFCASSPLAGEGEQYFGPGTRLTVT.

This sequence joins TRBV12-5 and TRBJ2-2, with D perhaps TRBD1 (6 bases). Trimming took off 1 base at V and 0 bases at J, with 9 bases between the two ends. Germline V gene sequence: CDR1 LGHNT, CDR2 FRNRAP. This CDR3 is 16 amino acids long. The CDR3, as DNA: TGTGCTAGTGGTTTGGGGACAGCCCCGAACACCGGGGAGCTGTTTTTT. Translation: CASGLGTAPNTGELFF.